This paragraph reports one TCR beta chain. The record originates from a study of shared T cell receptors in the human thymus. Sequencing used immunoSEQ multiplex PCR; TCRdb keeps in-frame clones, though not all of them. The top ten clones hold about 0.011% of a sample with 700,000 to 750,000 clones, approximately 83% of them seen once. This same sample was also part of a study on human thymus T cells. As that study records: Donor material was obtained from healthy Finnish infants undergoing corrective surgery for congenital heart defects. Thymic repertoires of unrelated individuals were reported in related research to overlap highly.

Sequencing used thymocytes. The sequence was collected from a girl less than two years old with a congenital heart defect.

CDR3 DNA: TGTGCCAGCAGCCCCTCCAGGACTTATGGCTACACCTTC. Translated: CASSPSRTYGYTF. V and J are TRBV5-6 and TRBJ1-2; D gene uncertain. The CDR3 extends over 13 amino acids. V lost 4 bases and J 5 bases, leaving 12 bases between the germline ends. Germline V gene data show CDR1 as SGHDT and CDR2 as YYEEEE.